This entry describes one TCR beta chain. Trimming cost V 6 bases and J 4 bases, with 14 bases left between them. CDR3 size: 13 residues. The germline CDR1 and CDR2 sequences are SQVTM and ANQGSEA. These data are taken from a study of blood T cells in healthy people across ages. Together with a sample-barcoded 5' primer, a J-beta primer mix was included in a second PCR lasting roughly 6 to 12 cycles. In TCRdb, the 5' RACE reads were re-called with MiXCR into one record per CDR3 protein. This repertoire shows 600,000 to 800,000 distinct CDR3 sequences, over 40% found once; its top ten account for approximately 13%.

This clonotype was obtained from a woman over 75 in good health. V gene TRBV29-1 combines with J gene TRBJ2-3, with D maybe TRBD1 (6 bases). Sequences were obtained from blood. CDR3 in DNA: TGCAGCGTGGCCACTACAGGGTCAGATACGCAGTATTTT. Translated, it gives CSVATTGSDTQYF.